The 12 T cell receptor beta chains presented below share a single source sample, sequenced in a study of blood T cells in healthy people across ages. Sample-barcoded 5' priming and a J-beta primer mix drove a second PCR of roughly 7 to 11 cycles. Via MiXCR, TCRdb re-called the 5' RACE reads, giving one row per CDR3 protein. The table records some 690,000 distinct CDR3 sequences, roughly 20% of them present only once. The source material was blood. The receptors derive from a man in his 70s in good health.

The rearrangement links TRBV10-2 to TRBJ2-5, with TRBD2 matching over 9 bases. Germline V gives CDR1 WSHSY, CDR2 SAAADI. The ends lost 4 bases at V and 7 bases at J; junction bases unmatched: 4. The CDR3 is made up of 13 amino acids. CDR3 bases: TGCGCCAGCAGTGCGGGACTAGCCATGACCCAGTACTTC. Translation gives CASSAGLAMTQYF.

The chain links TRBV14 to TRBJ2-1; possibly TRBD1 for D (6 bases). Germline CDR1 SGHDN, CDR2 FVKESK. The CDR3 loop spans 13 amino acids. V lost 2 bases to trimming and J lost 6 bases, with 8 bases between them. The CDR3 loop reads CASSQQGPNEQFF. DNA for the CDR3: TGTGCCAGCAGCCAACAGGGGCCCAATGAGCAGTTCTTC.

This clonotype was counted only a few times. CDR3 DNA: TGCAGTGCTAGAGCAGACACCTACGAGCAGTACTTC. Encoded protein: CSARADTYEQYF. This chain joins TRBV20-1 and TRBJ2-7; D is undetermined. CDR3 length: 12 residues. Trimming shortened V by 1 base and J by 2 bases, and 6 bases separated the two germline ends. Germline CDR1 and CDR2: DFQATT and SNEGSKA (reference sequence).

A note on this clonotype: Germline is not matched at one junction end, which may reflect a read error. The V and J genes are TRBV12-3 or TRBV12-4 and TRBJ2-3, with TRBD2 matching over 11 bases. The CDR3 runs 20 residues. CDR3 sequence reads: CVSSPWTSGFTLSPTDTQYF. The CDR3 DNA reads as TGTGTCAGCAGTCCCTGGACTAGCGGGTTTACCCTTTCCCCCACAGATACGCAGTATTTT.

The table lists this clonotype with a few counts. The chain employs TRBV7-2 and TRBJ2-3; 8 positions match TRBD2. The ends lost 1 base at V and 5 bases at J; junction bases unmatched: 5. Germline assignment: CDR1 SGHTA and CDR2 FQGNSA. The CDR3 runs to 15 residues. CDR3 sequence reads: CASSLGGGLQDTQYF. In nucleotides, the CDR3 is TGTGCCAGCAGCTTAGGCGGGGGGCTACAAGATACGCAGTATTTT.

This chain uses TRBV20-1 with TRBJ2-3; the match to TRBD1 covers 7 bases. V gave up 0 bases and J gave up 2 bases; unmatched junction bases: 8. Germline V gene lookup returns CDR1 DFQATT and CDR2 SNEGSKA (reference sequence). The CDR3 has 16 residues. The CDR3 DNA follows: TGCAGTGCTAGAGATTCAGGGGGTGCAAACACAGATACGCAGTATTTT. It specifies CSARDSGGANTDTQYF.

This chain joins TRBV29-1 and TRBJ1-1; D is perhaps TRBD1 (6 bases). Trimming cost V 6 bases and J 1 base, with 9 bases left between them. CDR1 is SQVTM, CDR2 ANQGSEA, per germline. The CDR3 consists of 12 residues. The CDR3 nucleotides are TGCAGCGTAGGACAGTCGAACACTGAAGCTTTCTTT. Translation gives CSVGQSNTEAFF.

The chain carries TRBV7-2 and TRBJ1-3; D uncertain. The ends were cut back, 1 base at V and 4 bases at J, with 8 bases in the middle. Germline CDR1 SGHTA, CDR2 FQGNSA. The CDR3 runs to 14 residues. DNA for the CDR3: TGTGCCAGCAGCTTAGGACTGGACGGAAACACCATATATTTT. Its protein is CASSLGLDGNTIYF.

The chain is built from TRBV20-1 and TRBJ2-4; D not certain. The V gene lost 3 bases and the J gene lost 0 bases, with 15 bases spanning the gap. The germline gives CDR1 DFQATT, CDR2 SNEGSKA (reference sequence). The CDR3 runs to 16 residues. The CDR3 DNA sequence: TGCAGTGCTAGTCGGCCCGGCCTACTAGCCAAAAACATTCAGTACTTC. Translated: CSASRPGLLAKNIQYF.

This clonotype was recorded many times. The chain has TRBV12-3 or TRBV12-4 and TRBJ1-1, with 8 positions matching TRBD1. The junction had 10 bases not matched to a gene; V was cut back by 6 bases and J by 1 base. The CDR3 sequence is 16 residues long. The chain's CDR3 is CASRPWTGTRNTEAFF. As DNA, the CDR3 is TGTGCCAGCAGACCGTGGACAGGGACAAGGAACACTGAAGCTTTCTTT.

As regards this clonotype: Germline and junction disagree at one end, which may indicate a read error. This chain joins TRBV3-1 and TRBJ1-3; D possibly corresponds to TRBD1 (5 bases). Germline V gene data show CDR1 as LGHDT and CDR2 as YNNKEL (reference sequence). There are 14 residues in the CDR3. The CDR3 region has the DNA TGTGCCAGCCGCCAGGGAAACTCTGGAAACACCATATATTTT. Amino acids: CASRQGNSGNTIYF.

This clonotype was counted only a few times. The V and J genes are TRBV27 and TRBJ2-3, with no clear D. Trimming took 8 bases from V and 1 from J, leaving 10 bases between them. Germline V CDR1 and CDR2: MNHEY, SMNVEV (reference sequence). The length of the CDR3 is 13 residues. The CDR3 loop is CASGLAGTDTQYF. CDR3 coding DNA: TGTGCCAGCGGGCTCGCGGGCACAGATACGCAGTATTTT.